This T cell receptor beta chain was sequenced during a study of blood T cell repertoires in COVID-19. Study overall: Samples of COVID-19 (acute and convalescent) were obtained from the United States, Italy and Spain. The analysed material was cDNA or gDNA that came from T cells, B-cell-depleted T cells, or PBMCs.

Authors' processing steps: Amplifying reference gene primers gave estimates of nucleated cell counts. Some clones are missing from TCRdb's copy, which holds only in-frame ones; the method was immunoSEQ multiplex PCR. The DNA gave D and trimming, while V, J and clone size come from that table. The sample comprises hundreds of thousands of clones, more than 75% of which are singletons, and roughly 2.1% rests with the top ten. Germline V gives CDR1 SEHNR, CDR2 FQNEAQ (reference sequence). V was pared by 1 base and J by 12 bases, with 10 bases between. This CDR3 region has 11 residues. What was sequenced was peripheral blood. The TCR comes from a woman under 40 who had recovered from COVID-19. The chain employs TRBV7-9 and TRBJ2-7; D is unresolved. For the CDR3, the DNA is TGTGCCAGCAGCTTAGGGCCAGATCGGTACTTC. Translation: CASSLGPDRYF.